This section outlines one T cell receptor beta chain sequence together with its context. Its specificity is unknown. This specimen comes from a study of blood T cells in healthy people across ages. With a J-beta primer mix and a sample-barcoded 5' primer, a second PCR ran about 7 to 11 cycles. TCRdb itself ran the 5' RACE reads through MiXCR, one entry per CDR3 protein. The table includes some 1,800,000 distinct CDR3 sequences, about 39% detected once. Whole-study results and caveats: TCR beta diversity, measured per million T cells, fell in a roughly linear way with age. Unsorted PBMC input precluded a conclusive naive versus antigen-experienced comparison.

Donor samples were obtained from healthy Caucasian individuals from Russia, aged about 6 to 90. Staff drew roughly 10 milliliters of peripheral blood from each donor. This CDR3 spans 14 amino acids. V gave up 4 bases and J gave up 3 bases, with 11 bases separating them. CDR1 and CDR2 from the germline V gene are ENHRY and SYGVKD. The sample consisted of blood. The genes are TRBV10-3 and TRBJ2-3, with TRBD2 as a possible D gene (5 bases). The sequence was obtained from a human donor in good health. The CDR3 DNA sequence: TGTGCCATCAGTGCGGGGAAGCAAACAGATACGCAGTATTTT. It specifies CAISAGKQTDTQYF.